This is a list of T cell receptor beta chains from one sample in a study of OX40 agonist ivuxolimab in advanced cancers. The table came from immunoSEQ multiplex PCR; TCRdb's copy has only in-frame clones and leaves some out. Of 70,000 to 75,000 clones in the sample, about 85% were seen once. The specimen comprised CD4+ or CD8+ T cells sorted from blood, sampled in a trial of the OX40 agonist ivuxolimab. The receptors derive from an adult with an advanced solid tumor such as melanoma, head and neck, liver or kidney cancer. Both conserved end residues are part of each CDR3.

j_call cdr3_length v_call cdr3_aa
TRBJ1-2 18 TRBV11-2 CASSSYPLRDRDKYGYTF
TRBJ1-2 16 TRBV6-5 CASSSHSRQGNYGYTF
TRBJ2-1 15 TRBV7-2 CASSSGQGGYNEQFF
TRBJ1-1 15 TRBV6-1 CASSVHGQGNTEAFF
TRBJ2-3 15 TRBV6-6 CASSYAGQGADTQYF
TRBJ2-1 14 TRBV7-6 CASSLAAGDNEQFF
TRBJ1-4 11 TRBV7-9 CASSFGEKLFF
TRBJ1-1 15 TRBV6-9 CASSHTIRRATEAFF
TRBJ2-1 17 TRBV9 CASSVEGQGRPYNEQFF
TRBJ2-7 15 TRBV5-1 CASSFSRGGLYEQYF
TRBJ1-5 14 TRBV6-6 CASNARDTNQPQHF
TRBJ2-7 17 TRBV5-1 CASSLGPNPRGSYEQYF
TRBJ2-3 16 TRBV5-1 CASSYAGRRYTDTQYF
TRBJ2-7 17 TRBV13 CASSLGWGASVSYEQYF
TRBJ1-1 15 TRBV6-1 CASSVEWGRPTEAFF
TRBJ2-7 13 TRBV7-9 CASTPLTGYEQYF
TRBJ2-5 15 TRBV30 CAWRQAGGLQETQYF
TRBJ2-5 14 TRBV6-6 CASSHKQGRETQYF
TRBJ2-5 13 TRBV6-1 CASSTFPQETQYF
TRBJ2-5 13 TRBV19 CASSTSGRETQYF
TRBJ1-6 15 TRBV4-2 CASSQDTGPGSPLHF
TRBJ2-5 13 TRBV15 CATSRDQGETQYF
TRBJ2-5 12 TRBV5-1 CASRKDAETQYF
TRBJ2-4 16 TRBV7-9 CASSLGGGAAKNIQYF
TRBJ1-4 15 TRBV28 CASSRGDRGNEKLFF
TRBJ1-1 13 TRBV28 CASSLAQDTEAFF
TRBJ2-7 14 TRBV7-9 CASSTDENTYEQYF
TRBJ2-3 16 TRBV11-2 CASSLGAGSHTDTQYF
TRBJ1-4 17 TRBV15 CATSRGQGTPTNEKLFF
TRBJ2-6 16 TRBV11-3 CASSPRWEAGANVLTF
TRBJ2-1 14 TRBV28 CASGTPTSHNEQFF
TRBJ2-5 15 TRBV9 CASSEGQGSRETQYF